The 10 T cell receptor beta chains presented below share a single source sample, sequenced in a study of control samples from healthy donors and cancer patients. Libraries were prepared by immunoSEQ multiplex PCR; TCRdb keeps only in-frame clonotypes and omits some of them. The repertoire holds 160,000 or so clones, with approximately 94% as singletons. The sequenced material came from PBMCs. The receptors come from a man between 60 and 75 years old with colorectal cancer.

The count of this clone is one. This chain uses TRBV9 with TRBJ2-1, with D possibly TRBD2 on 5 matching bases. V lost 0 bases and J lost 0, with 25 bases in between. The CDR3 length is 21 residues. The germline CDR1 and CDR2 sequences are SGDLS and YYNGEE. The CDR3 region has the DNA TGTGCCAGCAGCGTAGTACCCCCCTCCCCCTATAGCGACCGCTCCTACAATGAGCAGTTCTTC. It is translated as CASSVVPPSPYSDRSYNEQFF.

V is TRBV28 and J is TRBJ1-5; 9 bases line up with TRBD1. The CDR3 has 15 amino acids. Trimming removed 6 bases from V and 3 bases from J; junction bases left unmatched: 6. Germline-derived CDR1 and CDR2 are MDHEN and SYDVKM. The DNA of the CDR3 is TGTGCCAGCAGCCTCGGGACAGGGATCAATCAGCCCCAGCATTTT. Translated, it gives CASSLGTGINQPQHF.

The chain combines TRBV7-2 with TRBJ2-5, with 11 bases aligning to TRBD1. This CDR3 region has 17 residues. The J segment lost 2 bases and the V segment lost 2 bases, leaving 7 bases of the junction unmatched. Germline loops: CDR1 SGHTA, CDR2 FQGNSA. CDR3 residues: CASSLRTGGSGQETQYF. CDR3 in DNA: TGTGCCAGCAGCTTAAGGACAGGGGGCAGCGGGCAAGAGACCCAGTACTTC.

This sequence joins TRBV5-1 and TRBJ1-4; D uncertain. The V end lost 5 bases, the J end lost 0 bases, and 11 bases lay between the germline ends. CDR3 size: 15 residues. Germline V lookup: CDR1 SGHRS, CDR2 YFSETQ. The CDR3 sequence is CASRTGSTTNEKLFF. The CDR3 region has the DNA TGCGCCAGCAGAACCGGGAGCACAACTAATGAAAAACTGTTTTTT.

This clone was detected only once. This chain links TRBV29-1 with TRBJ1-4, with D maybe TRBD1 (6 bases). Trimming shortened V by 3 bases and J by 4 bases, and 12 bases separated the two germline ends. CDR1 is SQVTM and CDR2 is ANQGSEA in the germline V gene. This CDR3 comprises 14 residues. The CDR3 DNA is TGCAGCGTTGACTCCGGGGGCAATAATGAAAAACTGTTTTTT. This gives the protein CSVDSGGNNEKLFF.

This chain uses TRBV5-1 with TRBJ1-5, with 9 bases that match TRBD1. J gave up 0 bases and V 4 bases, and 2 bases lay outside the gene matches. The CDR3 spans 15 residues. CDR1 and CDR2 from the germline V gene are SGHRS and YFSETQ. In DNA, the CDR3 is TGCGCCAGCAGCAGGACAGGGGATAGCAATCAGCCCCAGCATTTT. Its protein is CASSRTGDSNQPQHF.

This clone was recorded only once. This chain links TRBV7-9 with TRBJ1-1; D unresolved. V lost 3 bases, J lost 1 base, and 12 bases lay in between. The germline V gene has CDR1 SEHNR and CDR2 FQNEAQ (reference sequence). There are 15 residues in the CDR3. CDR3 sequence (DNA): TGTGCCAGCAGCTTGGGTTACGACAAGAACACTGAAGCTTTCTTT. Translated, it gives CASSLGYDKNTEAFF.

The chain carries TRBV6-5 and TRBJ2-7, with 10 bases that match TRBD2. After removal of 2 bases from V and 3 bases from J, the junction contained 7 bases not matched to a gene. Per germline, CDR1 MNHEY and CDR2 SVGAGI. This CDR3 has 16 residues. In nucleotides, the CDR3 is TGTGCCAGCAGTTACGATGTTAGCGGGGGGCTCTACGAGCAGTACTTC. Its protein product is CASSYDVSGGLYEQYF.

V is TRBV9 and J is TRBJ2-7; 8 bases map to TRBD1. V was pared by 3 bases and J by 3 bases, with 8 bases of the junction left unmatched. Germline CDR1 SGDLS, CDR2 YYNGEE. This CDR3 is 15 amino acids long. As DNA, the CDR3 is TGTGCCAGCAGCGCCACCGGGACAGGCCTCTACGAGCAGTACTTC. This gives the protein CASSATGTGLYEQYF.

The rearrangement uses TRBV24-1 and TRBJ2-7; D is possibly TRBD1 (6 bases). The CDR3 has 12 amino acids. CDR1 is KGHDR and CDR2 is SFDVKD in the germline V gene. V was shortened by 10 bases and J by 1 base, with 10 bases between the two germline ends. CDR3 DNA sequence: TGTGCCACTCAAGGACAGTCCTACGAGCAGTACTTC. It yields the protein CATQGQSYEQYF.